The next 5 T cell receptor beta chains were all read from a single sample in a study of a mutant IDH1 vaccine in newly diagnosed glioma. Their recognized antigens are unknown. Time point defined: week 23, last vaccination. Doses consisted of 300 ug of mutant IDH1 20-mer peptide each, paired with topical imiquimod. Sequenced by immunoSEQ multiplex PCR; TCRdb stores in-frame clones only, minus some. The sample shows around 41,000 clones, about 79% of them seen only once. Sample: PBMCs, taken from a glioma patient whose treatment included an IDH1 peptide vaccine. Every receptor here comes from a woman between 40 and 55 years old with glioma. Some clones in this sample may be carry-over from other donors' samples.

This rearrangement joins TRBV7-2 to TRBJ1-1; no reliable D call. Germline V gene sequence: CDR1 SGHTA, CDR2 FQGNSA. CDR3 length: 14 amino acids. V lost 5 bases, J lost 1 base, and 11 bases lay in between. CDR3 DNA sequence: TGTGCCAGCAGCCGGAGGATCGGGAACACTGAAGCTTTCTTT. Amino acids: CASSRRIGNTEAFF. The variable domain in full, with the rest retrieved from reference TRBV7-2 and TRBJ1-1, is GAGVSQSPSNKVTEKGKDVELRCDPISGHTALYWYRQSLGQGLEFLIYFQGNSAPDKSGLPSDRFSAERTGGSVSTLTIQRTQQEDSAVYLCASSRRIGNTEAFFGQGTRLTVV.

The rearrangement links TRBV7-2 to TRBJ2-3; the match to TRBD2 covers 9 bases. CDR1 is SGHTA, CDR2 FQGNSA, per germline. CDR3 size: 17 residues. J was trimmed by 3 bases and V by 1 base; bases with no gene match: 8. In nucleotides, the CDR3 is TGTGCCAGCAGCTTAGATGGCGGGGGGGCTTTAACAGATACGCAGTATTTT. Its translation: CASSLDGGGALTDTQYF. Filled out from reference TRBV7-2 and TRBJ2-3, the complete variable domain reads GAGVSQSPSNKVTEKGKDVELRCDPISGHTALYWYRQSLGQGLEFLIYFQGNSAPDKSGLPSDRFSAERTGGSVSTLTIQRTQQEDSAVYLCASSLDGGGALTDTQYFGPGTRLTVL.

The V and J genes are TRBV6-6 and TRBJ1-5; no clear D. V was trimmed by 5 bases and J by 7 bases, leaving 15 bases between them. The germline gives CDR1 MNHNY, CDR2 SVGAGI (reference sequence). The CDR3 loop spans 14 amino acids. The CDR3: CASSGVSGVQPQHF. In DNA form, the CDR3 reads TGTGCCAGCAGTGGTGTAAGCGGGGTGCAGCCCCAGCATTTT.

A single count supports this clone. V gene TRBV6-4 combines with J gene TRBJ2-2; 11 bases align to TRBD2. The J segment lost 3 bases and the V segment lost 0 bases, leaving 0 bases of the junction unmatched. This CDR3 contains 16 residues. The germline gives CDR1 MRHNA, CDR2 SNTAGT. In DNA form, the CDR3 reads TGTGCCAGCAGTGACTCGACTAGCGGGGACACCGGGGAGCTGTTTTTT. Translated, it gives CASSDSTSGDTGELFF.

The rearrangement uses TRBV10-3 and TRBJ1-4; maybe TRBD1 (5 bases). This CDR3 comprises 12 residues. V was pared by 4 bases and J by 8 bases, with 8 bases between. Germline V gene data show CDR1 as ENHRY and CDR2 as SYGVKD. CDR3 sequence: CAISAGQEKLFF. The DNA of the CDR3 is TGTGCCATCAGTGCGGGGCAGGAAAAACTGTTTTTT.